This is a list of T cell receptor beta chains from one sample in a study of blood T cells in healthy people across ages. TCRdb processed the 5' RACE reads anew with MiXCR; each CDR3 protein has one entry. Of 1.5 million to 2 million distinct CDR3 sequences in the sample, about 31% were seen once. Material for sequencing was blood. All receptors derive from a woman under 40 in good health. The CDR3 runs from the conserved cysteine through the conserved F or W. A D gene is named only where the DNA matches it firmly. For some rows the clone size is stated as once, few or many, or as a class when expanded; others skip it.

j_gene: TRBJ2-5
d_gene: -
v_gene: TRBV10-2
abundance: few
CDR3nt: TGCGCCAGCACCCCGGACACTTGGTGGGAGCAAGAGACCCAGTACTTC
CDR3aa: CASTPDTWWEQETQYF

j_gene: TRBJ2-3
d_gene: -
v_gene: TRBV29-1
abundance: many
CDR3nt: TGCAGCGTTGGTAGCACAGATACGCAGTATTTT
CDR3aa: CSVGSTDTQYF

j_gene: TRBJ2-5
d_gene: -
v_gene: TRBV28
abundance: few
CDR3nt: TGTGCCAGCAGTTCATCGACACCCCAAGAGACCCAGTACTTC
CDR3aa: CASSSSTPQETQYF

j_gene: TRBJ2-7
d_gene: -
v_gene: TRBV29-1
abundance: many
CDR3nt: TGCAGCACCTCGGAGGGTGTCGAGCAGTACTTC
CDR3aa: CSTSEGVEQYF

j_gene: TRBJ2-5
d_gene: TRBD1
v_gene: TRBV10-2
abundance: -
CDR3nt: TGCGCCAGCAGATGGACAGGGGGTTCCTCCGAGACCCAGTACTTC
CDR3aa: CASRWTGGSSETQYF

j_gene: TRBJ1-4
d_gene: TRBD1
v_gene: TRBV28
abundance: -
CDR3nt: TGTGCCAGCAGTTCCAGACAGGGTCAGGCAACTAATGAAAAACTGTTTTTT
CDR3aa: CASSSRQGQATNEKLFF

j_gene: TRBJ2-1
d_gene: -
v_gene: TRBV7-3
abundance: -
CDR3nt: TGTGCCAGCAGCTTGTGGGGAGGGGGAAATGAGCAGTTCTTC
CDR3aa: CASSLWGGGNEQFF

j_gene: TRBJ2-3
d_gene: TRBD1
v_gene: TRBV20-1
abundance: few
CDR3nt: TGCAGTGCTAGAGGATGGACAGGTTTAGTAGATACGCAGTATTTT
CDR3aa: CSARGWTGLVDTQYF

j_gene: TRBJ2-1
d_gene: TRBD2
v_gene: TRBV7-3
abundance: few
CDR3nt: TGTGCCAGCAGCTTAATAGGGGGACTAGCGGGGTACAATGAGCAGTTCTTC
CDR3aa: CASSLIGGLAGYNEQFF

j_gene: TRBJ1-1
d_gene: -
v_gene: TRBV30
abundance: -
CDR3nt: TGTGCCTGGAGTGCGAGGGGATGGACTGAAGCTTTCTTT
CDR3aa: CAWSARGWTEAFF

j_gene: TRBJ2-3
d_gene: -
v_gene: TRBV11-2
abundance: -
CDR3nt: TGTGCCAGCCGACGCTGGACCAACCGGGGAGATACGCAGTATTTT
CDR3aa: CASRRWTNRGDTQYF

j_gene: TRBJ2-1
d_gene: -
v_gene: TRBV20-1
abundance: -
CDR3nt: TGCAGTGCTAGACCTCCATCTAGCTCCTACAATGAGCAGTTCTTC
CDR3aa: CSARPPSSSYNEQFF

j_gene: TRBJ2-3
d_gene: TRBD1
v_gene: TRBV9
abundance: -
CDR3nt: TGTGCCAGCAGCGTAGATGGGTGGGGACAGGGAGCAACAGATACGCAGTATTTT
CDR3aa: CASSVDGWGQGATDTQYF

j_gene: TRBJ2-5
d_gene: -
v_gene: TRBV3-1
abundance: few
CDR3nt: TGTGCCAGCAGCCAGGGACATGTAGGGACCCAGTACTTC
CDR3aa: CASSQGHVGTQYF

j_gene: TRBJ2-7
d_gene: TRBD2
v_gene: TRBV2
abundance: few
CDR3nt: TGTGCCAGCAGTTGGAGCGGGAAGCGCGAGCAGTACTTC
CDR3aa: CASSWSGKREQYF

j_gene: TRBJ1-2
d_gene: -
v_gene: TRBV20-1
abundance: many
CDR3nt: TGCAGTGCCCTAGGGGCTGGCTATGGCTACACCTTC
CDR3aa: CSALGAGYGYTF

j_gene: TRBJ1-1
d_gene: -
v_gene: TRBV6-1
abundance: few
CDR3nt: TGTGCCAGCAACTTGGTGGGTAACACTGAAGCTTTCTTT
CDR3aa: CASNLVGNTEAFF

j_gene: TRBJ2-7
d_gene: TRBD2
v_gene: TRBV9
abundance: few
CDR3nt: TGTGCCAGCAGCGACGGGACTAGCGGGAGTAGGAACGAGCAGTACTTC
CDR3aa: CASSDGTSGSRNEQYF

j_gene: TRBJ2-3
d_gene: TRBD2
v_gene: TRBV7-3
abundance: few
CDR3nt: TGTGCCAGCAGCTTATGGGGGAGGGCTGCAGATACGCAGTATTTT
CDR3aa: CASSLWGRAADTQYF

j_gene: TRBJ2-6
d_gene: -
v_gene: TRBV4-1
abundance: -
CDR3nt: TGCGCCAGCAGCGAACCAGGGGCCAGGGCCAACGTCCTGACTTTC
CDR3aa: CASSEPGARANVLTF

j_gene: TRBJ2-2
d_gene: -
v_gene: TRBV29-1
abundance: -
CDR3nt: TGCAGCGTTGTGGAGACGGCGAACACCGGGGAGCTGTTTTTT
CDR3aa: CSVVETANTGELFF

j_gene: TRBJ1-1
d_gene: -
v_gene: TRBV4-2
abundance: few
CDR3nt: TGTGCCAGCAGCCCCTGGACGTTAGAGAACACTGAAGCTTTCTTT
CDR3aa: CASSPWTLENTEAFF

j_gene: TRBJ1-2
d_gene: -
v_gene: TRBV10-3
abundance: many
CDR3nt: TGTGCCATCAGTGAGGGGGCTGGCTATGGCTACACCTTC
CDR3aa: CAISEGAGYGYTF

j_gene: TRBJ2-2
d_gene: TRBD2
v_gene: TRBV5-1
abundance: few
CDR3nt: TGCGCCAGCAGCTTTTTAGCGGGAGTCGCATCCGGGGAGCTGTTTTTT
CDR3aa: CASSFLAGVASGELFF

j_gene: TRBJ2-6
d_gene: -
v_gene: TRBV29-1
abundance: many
CDR3nt: TGCAGCGTCATTGACATTCCCGGGGCCAACGTCCTGACTTTC
CDR3aa: CSVIDIPGANVLTF

j_gene: TRBJ1-6
d_gene: -
v_gene: TRBV28
abundance: few
CDR3nt: TGTGCCAGCAGTTTAGGGGGGCGGTCACCCCTCCACTTT
CDR3aa: CASSLGGRSPLHF

j_gene: TRBJ1-1
d_gene: -
v_gene: TRBV5-1
abundance: many
CDR3nt: TGCGCCAGCAGCCCCCTAGCGAGCAACACTGAAGCTTTCTTT
CDR3aa: CASSPLASNTEAFF

j_gene: TRBJ1-4
d_gene: TRBD1
v_gene: TRBV4-2
abundance: -
CDR3nt: TGTGCCAGCAGCCAAGATGGGACAGCTTTCTCTAATGAAAAACTGTTTTTT
CDR3aa: CASSQDGTAFSNEKLFF

j_gene: TRBJ2-1
d_gene: TRBD2
v_gene: TRBV20-1
abundance: -
CDR3nt: TGCAGTGCTATCCCTCACGCGGGAGGGGTCTGGTACAATGAGCAGTTCTTC
CDR3aa: CSAIPHAGGVWYNEQFF

j_gene: TRBJ2-7
d_gene: -
v_gene: TRBV20-1
abundance: few
CDR3nt: TGCAGTGGCTTTGTCGGAGCCTACGAGCAGTACTTC
CDR3aa: CSGFVGAYEQYF

j_gene: TRBJ1-2
d_gene: TRBD1
v_gene: TRBV5-1
abundance: -
CDR3nt: TGCGCCAGCTATGCCCGACAGGGATACGGCTACACCTTC
CDR3aa: CASYARQGYGYTF

j_gene: TRBJ1-2
d_gene: TRBD1
v_gene: TRBV7-3
abundance: -
CDR3nt: TGTGCCAGCAGCTTAACGACAGGGAGCGGCTACACCTTC
CDR3aa: CASSLTTGSGYTF

j_gene: TRBJ1-2
d_gene: TRBD1
v_gene: TRBV20-1
abundance: many
CDR3nt: TGCAGTGCTCGGGACAGGGAAGACTATGGCTACACCTTC
CDR3aa: CSARDREDYGYTF

j_gene: TRBJ2-5
d_gene: -
v_gene: TRBV5-4
abundance: -
CDR3nt: TGTGCCAGCAGCCTGTCCAAAGTGTTCCAAGAGACCCAGTACTTC
CDR3aa: CASSLSKVFQETQYF

j_gene: TRBJ1-2
d_gene: -
v_gene: TRBV20-1
abundance: -
CDR3nt: TGCAGTGCTAGACTGGTCTATGGCTACACCTTC
CDR3aa: CSARLVYGYTF

j_gene: TRBJ2-7
d_gene: -
v_gene: TRBV20-1
abundance: -
CDR3nt: TGCAGTGCTACCCGGGACAAGGATAGCTACGAGCAGTACTTC
CDR3aa: CSATRDKDSYEQYF

j_gene: TRBJ1-4
d_gene: TRBD1
v_gene: TRBV5-1
abundance: -
CDR3nt: TGCGCCAGCAGTACAAACAGGGGGGAAAAACTGTTTTTT
CDR3aa: CASSTNRGEKLFF

j_gene: TRBJ2-7
d_gene: TRBD1
v_gene: TRBV20-1
abundance: -
CDR3nt: TGCAGTGCTAGAGTTAGGGGGCATAGCGAGCAGTACTTC
CDR3aa: CSARVRGHSEQYF

j_gene: TRBJ2-7
d_gene: -
v_gene: TRBV3-1
abundance: -
CDR3nt: TGTGCCAGCAGCCAAGACGACAGGCCCTACGAGCAGTACTTC
CDR3aa: CASSQDDRPYEQYF

j_gene: TRBJ2-7
d_gene: TRBD1
v_gene: TRBV27
abundance: -
CDR3nt: TGTGCCAGCAGTTTATCATCCCGGACAGGGATGCCCTCCTACGAGCAGTACTTC
CDR3aa: CASSLSSRTGMPSYEQYF

j_gene: TRBJ2-3
d_gene: TRBD2
v_gene: TRBV28
abundance: -
CDR3nt: TGTGCCAGCAATTTCGTGGCCGGGGGGGACACAGATACGCAGTATTTT
CDR3aa: CASNFVAGGDTDTQYF

j_gene: TRBJ2-7
d_gene: TRBD1
v_gene: TRBV10-2
abundance: -
CDR3nt: TGCGCCAGCAGTGAGTCGAGGGGGCTAGGGTCCTACGAGCAGTACTTC
CDR3aa: CASSESRGLGSYEQYF

j_gene: TRBJ2-7
d_gene: -
v_gene: TRBV4-1
abundance: many
CDR3nt: TGCGCCAGCAGCCATCCCTCCCAGGGGAGCTCCTACGAGCAGTACTTC
CDR3aa: CASSHPSQGSSYEQYF

j_gene: TRBJ2-3
d_gene: -
v_gene: TRBV20-1
abundance: -
CDR3nt: TGCAGTGCGTCGGGTGGACGAGACACAGATACGCAGTATTTT
CDR3aa: CSASGGRDTDTQYF

j_gene: TRBJ2-3
d_gene: -
v_gene: TRBV7-8
abundance: -
CDR3nt: TGTGCCAGCAGCCCAGGGGTACTGCAGAGCACAGATACGCAGTATTTT
CDR3aa: CASSPGVLQSTDTQYF

j_gene: TRBJ2-3
d_gene: TRBD2
v_gene: TRBV10-2
abundance: -
CDR3nt: TGCGCCAGCAGTGTGATAGCGGGATTGACAGATACGCAGTATTTT
CDR3aa: CASSVIAGLTDTQYF

j_gene: TRBJ2-1
d_gene: TRBD1
v_gene: TRBV7-9
abundance: -
CDR3nt: TGTGCCAGCAGCACGGGACAGGGGGTATTCAATGAGCAGTTCTTC
CDR3aa: CASSTGQGVFNEQFF

j_gene: TRBJ2-2
d_gene: -
v_gene: TRBV21-1
abundance: few
CDR3nt: TGTGCCACTACCTACAGGGAAGGGAGCCACACCGGGGAGCTGTTTTTT
CDR3aa: CATTYREGSHTGELFF